What follows is one TCR beta chain and its context. What it binds is unknown. The data stem from a study of cytomegalovirus exposure and HLA in healthy donors. Study-level background: The roughly 130 validation repertoires used the same platform as the approximately 620 first-cohort repertoires (as reported by a later analysis).

The CDR3 is 14 amino acids. V shed 7 bases and J shed 4 bases, with 13 bases lying between them. Looked up from germline, CDR1 is MNHNS and CDR2 is SASEGT. TCRdb keeps only in-frame clones here, not all; method: immunoSEQ multiplex PCR. Counted here are some 120,000 clones, approximately 81% occurring once; the ten biggest clones make up around 1.9%. Findings and limits, study-wide: In the 95 to 150 validation repertoires, under 95% of cluster scores exceeded 0, per a later analysis. Among the CMV-associated chains, a few were confirmed in vitro as specific for CMV antigens.

The material sequenced was PBMCs. The receptor comes from a woman younger than 45 in good health and CMV-seronegative. J is TRBJ1-4 and V is TRBV6-1, with a tentative D call TRBD1 (5 bases). CDR3 residues: CASTRSGLNEKLFF. DNA for the CDR3: TGTGCCAGCACCCGGTCAGGGCTTAATGAAAAACTGTTTTTT.